This T cell receptor (beta chain) derives from a study of blood T cells in healthy people across ages. The CDR3 has 15 amino acids. Germline CDR1 and CDR2: SGHKS and YYEKEE (reference sequence). Trimming stripped 4 bases from V and 5 bases from J, with 19 bases between. Using a J-beta primer mix together with a sample-barcoded 5' primer, a second PCR was run for about 6 to 11 cycles. MiXCR was run by TCRdb on the 5' RACE reads, yielding one entry per CDR3 protein. The sample contains around 2 million distinct CDR3 sequences, about two fifths of which appear only once. The material sequenced was blood. J is TRBJ2-7 and V is TRBV5-5, with TRBD2 as a possible D gene (5 bases). This receptor was obtained from a human donor in good health. Here the CDR3 DNA reads TGTGCCAGCAGCCTAAATAGAGGGATTGGACACGAGCAGTACTTC. Amino acids: CASSLNRGIGHEQYF.